Below are 21 T cell receptor beta chains sequenced from a single sample in a study of cytomegalovirus exposure and HLA in healthy donors. The table came from immunoSEQ multiplex PCR; TCRdb's copy has only in-frame clones and leaves some out. The sample records about 98,000 clones, more than 85% being singletons. Sequencing input: PBMCs. The receptors were sampled from a man aged 18 to 35 in good health and CMV-seropositive.

CDR3 region: CASSIVQGANYGYTF. The CDR3 DNA reads TGTGCCAGTAGTATAGTCCAGGGGGCAAACTATGGCTACACCTTC. This chain connects TRBV19 to TRBJ1-2; 8 nucleotides align to TRBD1. The CDR3 spans 15 residues. Looked up from germline, CDR1 is LNHDA and CDR2 is SQIVND (reference sequence). V shed 1 base, J shed 2 bases, and the junction held 3 bases outside the gene matches.

V usage is TRBV5-8 and J usage is TRBJ2-2; D remains ambiguous. Germline V gives CDR1 SGHTS, CDR2 YDEGEE. CDR3 length: 13 amino acids. Trimming left V 7 bases short and J 1 base short, with 8 bases between. The CDR3 loop is CASGNRNTGELFF. The CDR3 DNA reads as TGTGCCAGCGGAAACAGGAACACCGGGGAGCTGTTTTTT. Looking up the rest from reference TRBV5-8 and TRBJ2-2 gives the full variable domain: EAGVTQSPTHLIKTRGQQATLRCSPISGHTSVYWYQQALGLGLQFLLWYDEGEERNRGNFPPRFSGRQFPNYSSELNVNALELEDSALYLCASGNRNTGELFFGEGSRLTVL.

A note on this clone: Other DNA sequences in the same sample also yield this CDR3. The CDR3 DNA follows: TGTGCCAGTAGTATAAGCGACAATGAGCAGTTCTTC. It codes for CASSISDNEQFF. J is TRBJ2-1 and V is TRBV19, with D uncertain. Trimming shortened V by 2 bases and J by 5 bases, and 4 bases separated the two germline ends. The CDR3 is 12 residues long. CDR1 and CDR2 (germline): LNHDA, SQIVND (reference sequence).

This clone was counted at least ten times. The rearrangement uses TRBV27 and TRBJ2-7, with TRBD1 matching 7 bases. The CDR3 runs to 13 residues. Germline-derived CDR1 and CDR2 are MNHEY and SMNVEV (reference sequence). V dropped 6 bases and J dropped 5; count of bases not matched to a gene: 7. The CDR3 protein is CASRIRTGHEQYF. CDR3 nucleotides: TGTGCCAGCAGGATACGGACAGGCCACGAGCAGTACTTC.

The chain links TRBV4-2 to TRBJ2-7, with a weak D call TRBD2 (5 bases). V lost 0 bases to trimming and J lost 9 bases, with 12 bases between them. This CDR3 contains 13 residues. Germline CDR1 is LGHNA and CDR2 is YNFKEQ. The CDR3 sequence: CASSQDLSSAQYF. Here the CDR3 DNA reads TGTGCCAGCAGCCAAGATTTAAGTAGCGCGCAGTACTTC.

The chain recombines TRBV5-1 with TRBJ2-7, with D hard to call. This CDR3 contains 19 residues. CDR1 and CDR2 (germline): SGHRS, YFSETQ. Trimming removed 2 bases from V and 0 bases from J, with 24 bases in between. CDR3 residues: CASSFALKNVGSASYEQYF. The CDR3, as DNA: TGCGCCAGCAGCTTCGCCCTAAAAAACGTCGGGTCCGCCTCCTACGAGCAGTACTTC. The full variable domain, completed using reference TRBV5-1 and TRBJ2-7, is KAGVTQTPRYLIKTRGQQVTLSCSPISGHRSVSWYQQTPGQGLQFLFEYFSETQRNKGNFPGRFSGRQFSNSRSEMNVSTLELGDSALYLCASSFALKNVGSASYEQYFGPGTRLTVT.

This sequence joins TRBV5-8 and TRBJ2-1; 14 bases line up with TRBD2. V gave up 4 bases and J gave up 2 bases; unmatched junction bases: 11. This CDR3 is 19 amino acids long. Per germline, CDR1 SGHTS and CDR2 YDEGEE. This chain's CDR3 is CASSRPGLAGVDAYNEQFF. The DNA of the CDR3 is TGTGCCAGCAGCCGCCCGGGACTAGCGGGAGTAGACGCCTACAATGAGCAGTTCTTC.

V usage is TRBV23-1 and J usage is TRBJ2-7; 9 bases are shared with TRBD1. TRBV23-1 is sorted into the ORF group, with uncertain function. This CDR3 contains 14 residues. The J segment lost 4 bases and the V segment lost 4 bases, leaving 5 bases of the junction unmatched. The CDR3: CASSPPGQGYEQYF. Here the CDR3 DNA reads TGCGCCAGCAGTCCGCCGGGACAGGGATACGAGCAGTACTTC.

The chain joins TRBV7-2 to TRBJ1-1, with 7 nucleotides matching TRBD1. This CDR3 spans 15 amino acids. Germline loops: CDR1 SGHTA, CDR2 FQGNSA. With V trimmed by 2 bases and J by 0 bases, 3 bases remained unmatched. CDR3 loop: CASSLSRGLNTEAFF. CDR3 DNA sequence: TGTGCCAGCAGCTTATCGAGGGGGCTGAACACTGAAGCTTTCTTT.

CDR3 loop: CASSLRGRASYNEQFF. CDR3 DNA sequence: TGTGCCAGCAGCTTGCGCGGGAGGGCCTCCTACAATGAGCAGTTCTTC. The genes are TRBV7-3 and TRBJ2-1; TRBD2 matches at 9 bases. The V and J ends lost 3 bases and 0 bases, in that order; junction bases with no gene match: 3. Germline V gene sequence: CDR1 SGHTA, CDR2 FQGTGA. This CDR3 contains 16 residues.

This clone has just one count. The chain recombines TRBV2 with TRBJ2-7; 11 bases match TRBD1. The germline CDR1 and CDR2 sequences are SNHLY and FYNNEI. The V segment lost 8 bases and the J segment 6 bases; nucleotides outside the gene matches: 12. This CDR3 comprises 15 residues. The CDR3 loop is CASQGAGTGGFEQYF. The CDR3 nucleotides read TGTGCCAGCCAGGGGGCGGGGACAGGGGGTTTCGAGCAGTACTTC. Using reference TRBV2 and TRBJ2-7 for the parts outside the CDR3, the full variable domain is EPEVTQTPSHQVTQMGQEVILRCVPISNHLYFYWYRQILGQKVEFLVSFYNNEISEKSEIFDDQFSVERPDGSNFTLKIRSTKLEDSAMYFCASQGAGTGGFEQYFGPGTRLTVT.

This clone was observed a handful of times. The chain uses TRBV11-2 and TRBJ1-2, with D unresolved. Per germline, CDR1 SGHAT and CDR2 FQNNGV. The ends were cut back, 6 bases at V and 0 bases at J, with 14 bases in the middle. The CDR3 length is 15 residues. The CDR3 DNA reads TGTGCCAGCAGTCAGTTTGAGGGATCTAACTATGGCTACACCTTC. This gives the protein CASSQFEGSNYGYTF. Complete variable domain (other parts from reference TRBV11-2 and TRBJ1-2): EAGVAQSPRYKIIEKRQSVAFWCNPISGHATLYWYQQILGQGPKLLIQFQNNGVVDDSQLPKDRFSAERLKGVDSTLKIQPAKLEDSAVYLCASSQFEGSNYGYTFGSGTRLTVV.

This clone was seen a handful of times. This chain uses TRBV28 with TRBJ2-7; 7 nucleotides align to TRBD1. The CDR3 extends over 15 amino acids. Germline loops: CDR1 MDHEN, CDR2 SYDVKM. The V gene end was trimmed by 3 bases and the J gene end by 0 bases; junction bases not matched to a gene: 5. Written as DNA, the CDR3 is TGTGCCAGCAGTTTCTTGACAGGGAGCTCCTACGAGCAGTACTTC. Protein product: CASSFLTGSSYEQYF.

The V gene is TRBV7-6, the J gene TRBJ2-7; 14 bases are shared with TRBD2. Per the germline V gene, CDR1 is SGHVS and CDR2 is FNYEAQ. The CDR3 runs to 17 residues. V lost 5 bases to trimming and J lost 5 bases; unmatched junction nucleotides: 11. The CDR3 nucleotides read TGTGCCAGCAGCCCTAGTTCCAGGGGACTAGCGGGAGACGAGCAGTACTTC. Its protein is CASSPSSRGLAGDEQYF.

This chain joins TRBV7-2 and TRBJ2-3; 10 bases are a match to TRBD2. CDR3 length: 15 residues. In germline, CDR1 is SGHTA, CDR2 FQGNSA. The trim removed 6 bases at V and 4 bases at J, leaving 7 bases unmatched. The CDR3 nucleotides are TGTGCCAGCAGGGGTACTAGCGGGGTTCCAGATACGCAGTATTTT. It codes for CASRGTSGVPDTQYF.

The genes are TRBV29-1 and TRBJ1-2, with 8 bases fitting TRBD1. V gave up 3 bases and J gave up 3 bases; unmatched junction bases: 6. The germline CDR1 and CDR2 sequences are SQVTM and ANQGSEA. This CDR3 has 14 residues. In nucleotides, the CDR3 is TGCAGCGTTGACCCCAGGGGGCTCGACTATGGCTACACCTTC. This codes for CSVDPRGLDYGYTF.

The chain is built from TRBV14 and TRBJ2-7, with 13 nucleotides matching TRBD2. Losses at the gene ends were 6 bases for V and 2 bases for J; bases not matched to a gene: 1. Germline V gene lookup returns CDR1 SGHDN and CDR2 FVKESK. This CDR3 has 14 residues. CDR3 in DNA: TGTGCCAGCAGTGGGACTAGCGGGACCTACGAGCAGTACTTC. It yields the protein CASSGTSGTYEQYF.

This clone was found a few times. CDR3 protein: CASSQDTGSSSGYTF. CDR3 DNA: TGCGCCAGCAGCCAAGATACGGGGTCGAGTAGTGGCTACACCTTC. This chain connects TRBV4-1 to TRBJ1-2; D is undetermined. The length of the CDR3 is 15 residues. Germline loops: CDR1 MGHRA, CDR2 YSYEKL. V lost 0 bases to trimming and J lost 7 bases, with 15 bases between them.

The chain is built from TRBV5-6 and TRBJ2-3; no reliable D call. The V end lost 5 bases, the J end lost 0 bases, and 10 bases lay between the germline ends. The CDR3 is 14 amino acids. CDR1 and CDR2 (germline): SGHDT, YYEEEE. The CDR3 region is CASRNSRSTDTQYF. In nucleotides, the CDR3 is TGTGCCAGCAGGAATAGCCGTAGCACAGATACGCAGTATTTT.

The V and J genes are TRBV15 and TRBJ2-3; 10 nucleotides line up with TRBD2. This CDR3 contains 16 residues. Trimming removed 1 base from V and 9 bases from J; junction bases left unmatched: 10. The germline V gene has CDR1 LNHNV and CDR2 YYDKDF (reference sequence). Written as DNA, the CDR3 is TGTGCCACCAGCAGAGTGGGCCTAGCGGGAGAGAAGACGCAGTATTTT. Its translation is CATSRVGLAGEKTQYF. The entire variable domain, with the rest obtained from reference TRBV15 and TRBJ2-3, is as follows: DAMVIQNPRYQVTQFGKPVTLSCSQTLNHNVMYWYQQKSSQAPKLLFHYYDKDFNNEADTPDNFQSRRPNTSFCFLDIRSPGLGDTAMYLCATSRVGLAGEKTQYFGPGTRLTVL.

V gene TRBV4-1 combines with J gene TRBJ1-1; TRBD1 agrees at 7 bases. V lost 1 base to trimming and J lost 4 bases; unmatched junction nucleotides: 3. Germline CDR1 reads MGHRA; CDR2 reads YSYEKL. This CDR3 has 14 amino acids. This CDR3 is CASSQVDRATEAFF. CDR3 DNA sequence: TGCGCCAGCAGCCAAGTAGACAGGGCCACTGAAGCTTTCTTT.